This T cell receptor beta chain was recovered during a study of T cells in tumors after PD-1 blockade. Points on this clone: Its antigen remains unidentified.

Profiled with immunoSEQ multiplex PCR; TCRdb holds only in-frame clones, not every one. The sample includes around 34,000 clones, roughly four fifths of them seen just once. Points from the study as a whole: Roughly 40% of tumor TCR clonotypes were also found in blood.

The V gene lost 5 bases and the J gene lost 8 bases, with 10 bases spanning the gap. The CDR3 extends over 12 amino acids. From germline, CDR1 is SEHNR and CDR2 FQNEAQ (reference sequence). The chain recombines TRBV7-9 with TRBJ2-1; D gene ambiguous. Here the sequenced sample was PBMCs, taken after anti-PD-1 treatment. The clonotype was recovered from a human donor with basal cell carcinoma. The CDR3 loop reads CASSRDGHEQFF. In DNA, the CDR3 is TGTGCCAGCAGCCGCGACGGTCATGAGCAGTTCTTC.